This entry concerns a single TCR beta chain. What it binds is not known. The data stem from a study of a mutant IDH1 vaccine in newly diagnosed glioma. On the study more broadly: Patients received vaccination from 4-6 weeks after radiotherapy alone, or with temozolomide cycles. An approximately 62% male, approximately 40% female split and a mean age of approximately 38 years characterized treated patients. Earlier care involved radiotherapy, temozolomide, or both, and the majority received both.

TCRdb's copy holds only in-frame clones and misses some; the assay was immunoSEQ multiplex PCR. There are around 36,000 clones in the sample; 80% to 95% occur only once, and 2% to 3% lies in the top ten. As for time point: week 5, during vaccination. With topical imiquimod, each dose of the vaccine consisted of 300 ug of mutant IDH1 20-mer peptide. Each of the donors came in with new WHO grade 3 or 4 astrocytomas that were IDH1-mutant and ATRX-lost. Germline V lookup: CDR1 LNHNV, CDR2 YYDKDF (reference sequence). The CDR3 totals 15 residues. V was clipped by 5 bases and J by 3 bases, with 16 bases between them.

The chain recombines TRBV15 with TRBJ2-5; TRBD1 might be the D (6 bases). The sample in question was PBMCs, obtained from a glioma patient whose treatment included an IDH1 peptide vaccine. This clonotype was obtained from a man aged 50-59 years with glioma. The CDR3 sequence is CATSPRPGTKETQYF. The CDR3 DNA reads TGTGCCACCAGCCCGCGCCCCGGGACAAAAGAGACCCAGTACTTC.